The 27 T cell receptor beta chains presented below share a single source sample, sequenced in a study of blood T cell repertoires in COVID-19 (dated by TCRdb to the early 2020s). The receptor library was made with the immunoSEQ multiplex PCR assay. Imported from immuneACCESS, the table was reduced by TCRdb to in-frame sequences with V and J called. These copies leave out some clones; in studies compared against another copy, an unresolved V gene accounts for under half, and the cause of the remainder is not known. The sample records 200,000 to 250,000 clones, roughly four fifths of which are singletons. The top ten hold 5.2% of the sample. The sequencing input was peripheral blood. These receptor sequences come from a woman aged 70-85 years with COVID-19, enrolled during active disease.

Only one count was recorded for this clone. The genes are TRBV6-5 and TRBJ1-1, with 8 nucleotides matching TRBD1. Trimming removed 0 bases from V and 3 bases from J; junction bases left unmatched: 3. Germline CDR1 reads MNHEY; CDR2 reads SVGAGI. This CDR3 comprises 15 residues. The CDR3 is CASSYSDRVDTEAFF. In DNA, the CDR3 is TGTGCCAGCAGTTACTCGGACAGGGTAGACACTGAAGCTTTCTTT.

The V gene is TRBV30, the J gene TRBJ2-5; TRBD1 matches at 9 bases. V lost 3 bases and J lost 4; bases outside the gene matches: 3. Germline loops: CDR1 GTSNPN, CDR2 SVGIG (reference sequence). The CDR3 is 13 residues long. The CDR3 coding sequence is TGTGCCTGGAGATACAGGGGGCGAGAGACCCAGTACTTC. It is translated as CAWRYRGRETQYF. Supplemented by reference TRBV30 and TRBJ2-5, the full variable domain reads SQTIHQWPATLVQPVGSPLSLECTVEGTSNPNLYWYRQAAGRGLQLLFYSVGIGQISSEVPQNLSASRPQDRQFILSSKKLLLSDSGFYLCAWRYRGRETQYFGPGTRLLVL.

The rearrangement joins TRBV28 to TRBJ1-2, with 9 bases identical to TRBD1. CDR1 and CDR2 from the germline V gene are MDHEN and SYDVKM. V shed 5 bases and J 2 bases; nucleotides not matched to a gene: 12. This CDR3 has 17 amino acids. CDR3 in DNA: TGTGCCAGCAGTCCCACCTACCGGACAGGGGCCAACTATGGCTACACCTTC. Translation gives CASSPTYRTGANYGYTF.

This clone was counted a single time. This chain links TRBV7-2 with TRBJ2-7, with 7 positions matching TRBD1. The CDR3 covers 14 residues. Trimming at V came to 3 bases and at J to 5 bases, leaving 7 bases not matched to a gene. CDR1 and CDR2 (germline): SGHTA, FQGNSA. CDR3 bases: TGTGCCAGCAGCTTCAGACAGGGAAAGGACGAGCAGTACTTC. It specifies CASSFRQGKDEQYF.

The genes are TRBV3-1 (or the pseudogene TRBV3-2) and TRBJ1-4; possibly TRBD1 for D (5 bases). V was trimmed by 3 bases and J by 7 bases, leaving 9 bases between them. This CDR3 comprises 13 residues. Germline CDR1 is LGHDT and CDR2 is YNNKEL (reference sequence). This chain's CDR3 is CASSQQGIEKLFF. The CDR3 region has the DNA TGTGCCAGCAGCCAGCAGGGAATTGAAAAACTGTTTTTT.

This chain joins TRBV6-2 or TRBV6-3 and TRBJ1-5, with a possible D match to TRBD1 (5 bases). Trimming left V 4 bases short and J 9 bases short, with 22 bases between. This CDR3 is 16 amino acids long. Germline V CDR1 and CDR2: MNHEY, SVGEGT. Here the CDR3 reads CASSWEEAGWTRPQHF. The CDR3 DNA sequence: TGTGCCAGCAGTTGGGAGGAGGCAGGGTGGACTAGGCCCCAGCATTTT.

V gene TRBV10-3 combines with J gene TRBJ1-1; D is uncertain. Germline loops: CDR1 ENHRY, CDR2 SYGVKD. The CDR3 sequence is 14 residues long. V lost 4 bases to trimming and J lost 2 bases, with 11 bases between them. CDR3 in DNA: TGTGCCATCAGTGCTGCACAAACAAACACTGAAGCTTTCTTT. It specifies CAISAAQTNTEAFF.

J is TRBJ2-4 and V is TRBV7-8, with D possibly matching TRBD1 (7 bases). V was shortened by 5 bases and J by 0 bases, with 14 bases between the two germline ends. The CDR3 contains 16 residues. Germline assignment: CDR1 SGHVS and CDR2 FQNEAQ. The CDR3 sequence: CASSQQGGLAKNIQYF. In DNA form, the CDR3 reads TGTGCCAGCAGCCAGCAGGGGGGACTAGCCAAAAACATTCAGTACTTC.

In its sample, this clone was seen once. The chain carries TRBV2 and TRBJ1-4, with 9 positions matching TRBD1. V gave up 6 bases and J gave up 7 bases; unmatched junction bases: 6. Germline lookup yields CDR1 SNHLY and CDR2 FYNNEI. This CDR3 is 14 amino acids long. Here the CDR3 DNA reads TGTGCCAGCAGCCAACAGGGGGCTGTTGAAAAACTGTTTTTT. As protein: CASSQQGAVEKLFF.

V usage is TRBV7-2 and J usage is TRBJ2-3, with D hard to call. The CDR3 contains 12 residues. CDR1 SGHTA and CDR2 FQGNSA come from the germline V gene. With 1 base removed from V and 9 bases from J, the gap between germline ends came to 8 bases. DNA of the CDR3: TGTGCCAGCAGCTTAGACACCACCACGCAGTATTTT. Translation: CASSLDTTTQYF.

This chain connects TRBV25-1 to TRBJ1-4; D is unclear. V dropped 7 bases and J dropped 8 bases, with 14 bases sitting between them. Germline CDR1 reads MGHDK; CDR2 reads SYGVNS. The CDR3 runs 13 residues. The CDR3 here is CASTRGGREKLFF. The CDR3 nucleotides read TGTGCCAGCACCCGAGGAGGACGCGAAAAACTGTTTTTT.

The J gene is TRBJ2-1, the V gene TRBV27; D is undetermined. Per the germline V gene, CDR1 is MNHEY and CDR2 is SMNVEV (reference sequence). The CDR3 is made up of 12 amino acids. Trimming removed 7 bases from V and 4 bases from J, with 8 bases in between. The CDR3 is CASISGYNEQFF. As DNA, the CDR3 is TGTGCCAGCATATCAGGTTACAATGAGCAGTTCTTC.

This clone appeared a few times. The rearrangement uses TRBV5-1 and TRBJ2-6; a weak D match, TRBD2 (6 bases). V was shortened by 4 bases and J by 2 bases, with 19 bases between the two germline ends. The CDR3 spans 18 residues. CDR1 and CDR2 from the germline V gene are SGHRS and YFSETQ. CDR3 DNA sequence: TGCGCCAGCAGCGTACGGGATTCGGGAGAAGCTGGGGCCAACGTCCTGACTTTC. Residues: CASSVRDSGEAGANVLTF.

The chain carries TRBV28 and TRBJ1-1; D remains unclear. The ends were cut back, 9 bases at V and 4 bases at J, with 15 bases in the middle. The CDR3 contains 13 residues. Germline V gene lookup returns CDR1 MDHEN and CDR2 SYDVKM. CDR3: CASYSRLGTEAFF. Here the CDR3 DNA reads TGTGCCAGTTATAGTCGACTGGGCACTGAAGCTTTCTTT.

The V call is TRBV11-2, the J call TRBJ2-1; D gene unclear. The germline V and J ends were trimmed by 4 bases and 13 bases, with 17 bases remaining between them. This CDR3 is built from 13 residues. Germline values: CDR1 SGHAT, CDR2 FQNNGV. The chain's CDR3 is CASSSLDPTPQFF. CDR3 coding DNA: TGTGCCAGCAGCTCTCTAGATCCGACCCCTCAGTTCTTC.

V gene TRBV4-1 combines with J gene TRBJ1-1, with unresolved D. The CDR3 runs to 14 residues. In germline, CDR1 is MGHRA, CDR2 YSYEKL. Trimming took 0 bases from V and 8 from J, leaving 13 bases between them. CDR3 amino acids: CASSQDPRVSEAFF. The CDR3 DNA reads as TGCGCCAGCAGCCAAGATCCTCGGGTCTCGGAAGCTTTCTTT.

This clone was recorded only once. This chain uses TRBV7-9 with TRBJ1-1; D not certain. The CDR3 spans 15 residues. Germline CDR1 and CDR2: SEHNR and FQNEAQ (reference sequence). V shed 2 bases and J shed 4 bases, with 14 bases lying between them. The CDR3 loop reads CASSLRAERGTEAFF. CDR3 nucleotide sequence: TGTGCCAGCAGCTTACGGGCAGAGCGGGGCACTGAAGCTTTCTTT.

The CDR3 DNA reads as TGCAGTGCTAGTCCGGCGACAGGGCGCACAGATACGCAGTATTTT. Encoded protein: CSASPATGRTDTQYF. The V gene is TRBV20-1, the J gene TRBJ2-3; the match to TRBD1 covers 7 bases. Germline V gene sequence: CDR1 DFQATT, CDR2 SNEGSKA (reference sequence). Germline trimming cut 3 bases from V and 1 base from J; bases unmatched to any gene: 7. The CDR3 runs 15 residues.

The chain joins TRBV6-5 to TRBJ1-1; maybe TRBD1 (5 bases). Trimming cost V 6 bases and J 2 bases, with 13 bases left between them. CDR3 length equals 14 residues. Germline lookup yields CDR1 MNHEY and CDR2 SVGAGI. CDR3 sequence (DNA): TGTGCCAGCAGGGCGGGACCCTACAACACTGAAGCTTTCTTT. It codes for CASRAGPYNTEAFF.

The chain couples TRBV7-9 to TRBJ2-3, with 9 bases identical to TRBD2. V lost 3 bases and J lost 1; bases outside the gene matches: 2. The CDR3 length is 15 residues. Germline V gene sequence: CDR1 SEHNR, CDR2 FQNEAQ (reference sequence). This CDR3 is CASSFSGSRTDTQYF. The CDR3 coding sequence is TGTGCCAGCAGCTTTAGCGGGAGCCGCACAGATACGCAGTATTTT.

This clone was recorded a few times. This chain uses TRBV5-4 with TRBJ1-5, with 8 bases that match TRBD1. This CDR3 has 17 amino acids. The junction had 7 bases not matched to a gene; V was cut back by 0 bases and J by 2 bases. Germline CDR1 is SGHNT and CDR2 is YYREEE (reference sequence). CDR3 bases: TGTGCCAGCAGCTTGGGCGGTCAGGGGGCAGGCAATCAGCCCCAGCATTTT. It specifies CASSLGGQGAGNQPQHF.

The chain joins TRBV11-2 to TRBJ1-1; no reliable D call. CDR3 length: 16 residues. CDR1 SGHAT and CDR2 FQNNGV come from the germline V gene. V shed 5 bases and J shed 4 bases, with 20 bases lying between them. Here the CDR3 reads CASSQRPGVRGTEAFF. CDR3 coding DNA: TGTGCCAGCAGCCAACGTCCCGGGGTTCGGGGCACTGAAGCTTTCTTT.

A single count supports this clone. V usage is TRBV27 and J usage is TRBJ1-2; 9 bases fit TRBD1. The CDR3 is made up of 15 amino acids. The ends lost 6 bases at V and 4 bases at J; junction bases unmatched: 9. Germline V gene data show CDR1 as MNHEY and CDR2 as SMNVEV (reference sequence). The CDR3 here is CASRPPGQGTYGYTF. The CDR3 DNA follows: TGTGCCAGCAGACCACCGGGACAGGGCACCTATGGCTACACCTTC.

DNA of the CDR3: TGTGCCAGCAGTGCCCAGGGATTGAATCCCGGGGAGCTGTTTTTT. This gives the protein CASSAQGLNPGELFF. This chain links TRBV27 with TRBJ2-2, with D perhaps TRBD1 (5 bases). V was pared by 5 bases and J by 6 bases, with 16 bases between. The CDR3 extends over 15 amino acids. Germline loops: CDR1 MNHEY, CDR2 SMNVEV (reference sequence).

CDR3 sequence reads: CAWSGDRALLDYGYTF. For the CDR3, the DNA is TGTGCCTGGAGCGGGGACAGGGCCTTGCTCGACTATGGCTACACCTTC. This rearrangement joins TRBV30 to TRBJ1-2, with 9 bases that match TRBD1. Losses at the gene ends were 3 bases for V and 3 bases for J; bases not matched to a gene: 11. Per the germline V gene, CDR1 is GTSNPN and CDR2 is SVGIG (reference sequence). This CDR3 comprises 16 residues. The full variable domain, its missing parts supplied by reference TRBV30 and TRBJ1-2, is SQTIHQWPATLVQPVGSPLSLECTVEGTSNPNLYWYRQAAGRGLQLLFYSVGIGQISSEVPQNLSASRPQDRQFILSSKKLLLSDSGFYLCAWSGDRALLDYGYTFGSGTRLTVV.

The V gene is TRBV5-4, the J gene TRBJ1-1, with no clear D. Germline assignment: CDR1 SGHNT and CDR2 YYREEE (reference sequence). The V end lost 0 bases, the J end lost 6 bases, and 12 bases lay between the germline ends. The CDR3 sequence is 14 residues long. CDR3 in amino acids: CASSLGTPGSEAFF. CDR3 coding DNA: TGTGCCAGCAGCTTGGGAACCCCGGGATCTGAAGCTTTCTTT. Filled out from reference TRBV5-4 and TRBJ1-1, the complete variable domain reads ETGVTQSPTHLIKTRGQQVTLRCSSQSGHNTVSWYQQALGQGPQFIFQYYREEENGRGNFPPRFSGLQFPNYSSELNVNALELDDSALYLCASSLGTPGSEAFFGQGTRLTVV.

The gene calls are TRBV5-1 and TRBJ1-3; D gene unclear. In germline, CDR1 is SGHRS, CDR2 YFSETQ. The CDR3 covers 17 residues. Trimming took off 2 bases at V and 2 bases at J, with 17 bases between the two ends. The DNA of the CDR3 is TGCGCCAGCAGCTTTGGTCCGGGAGCAGAAACTGGAAACACCATATATTTT. Translation gives CASSFGPGAETGNTIYF.